Each of the 19 T cell receptor beta chains below was sequenced from the same sample in a study of cytomegalovirus exposure and HLA in healthy donors. Primers for the PCR totalled 60 Vbeta and 13 Jbeta. Profiling relied on immunoSEQ multiplex PCR, and the TCRdb table lists in-frame clones only, not all of them. Among 85,000 to 130,000 clones listed, about 81% were seen once. The sample taken for sequencing was PBMCs. The origin of the receptors is a male donor in good health and CMV-seropositive.

The chain has TRBV7-2 and TRBJ1-1; TRBD1 aligns across 7 bases. Germline assignment: CDR1 SGHTA and CDR2 FQGNSA. CDR3 length: 14 residues. V lost 5 bases and J lost 0; bases outside the gene matches: 3. CDR3 sequence: CASSPGQVNTEAFF. CDR3 nucleotides: TGTGCCAGCAGCCCTGGACAGGTGAACACTGAAGCTTTCTTT. The entire variable domain, with the rest obtained from reference TRBV7-2 and TRBJ1-1, is as follows: GAGVSQSPSNKVTEKGKDVELRCDPISGHTALYWYRQSLGQGLEFLIYFQGNSAPDKSGLPSDRFSAERTGGSVSTLTIQRTQQEDSAVYLCASSPGQVNTEAFFGQGTRLTVV.

The chain employs TRBV5-1 and TRBJ1-2; D is unclear. Germline assignment: CDR1 SGHRS and CDR2 YFSETQ. The V end lost 4 bases, the J end lost 3 bases, and 10 bases lay between the germline ends. The CDR3 sequence is 13 residues long. The DNA for the CDR3 is TGCGCCAGCAGCCCCAGCGGGGACTATGGCTACACCTTC. Its protein product is CASSPSGDYGYTF.

This chain connects TRBV27 to TRBJ2-5; D is possibly TRBD2 (5 bases). CDR1 is MNHEY and CDR2 is SMNVEV in the germline V gene (reference sequence). The germline V and J ends were trimmed by 8 bases and 7 bases, with 14 bases remaining between them. The CDR3 loop spans 12 amino acids. The CDR3 DNA reads as TGTGCCAGCGAGGGTGCACCAGGGACCCAGTACTTC. This sequence encodes CASEGAPGTQYF.

The CDR3 reads CASSERTGSGNTIYF. Here the CDR3 DNA reads TGTGCCAGCAGTGAACGTACGGGCTCTGGAAACACCATATATTTT. The chain is built from TRBV2 and TRBJ1-3; D is unclear. The germline V gene encodes CDR1 SNHLY and CDR2 FYNNEI. Trimming took 2 bases from V and 0 from J, leaving 8 bases between them. This CDR3 is 15 amino acids long.

The rearrangement joins TRBV19 to TRBJ2-1; 8 bases are a match to TRBD2. The CDR3 is 15 amino acids. CDR1 LNHDA and CDR2 SQIVND come from the germline V gene (reference sequence). V shed 4 bases, J shed 5 bases, and the junction held 7 bases outside the gene matches. Written as DNA, the CDR3 is TGTGCCAGTAGTAGTCGGGGGGGCCAGAACAATGAGCAGTTCTTC. Residues: CASSSRGGQNNEQFF.

V is TRBV4-1 and J is TRBJ2-5; maybe TRBD1 (6 bases). Germline V gives CDR1 MGHRA, CDR2 YSYEKL. V was trimmed by 1 base and J by 5 bases, leaving 14 bases between them. This CDR3 has 15 residues. The CDR3 spells CASSQVPSGGETQYF. The CDR3 coding sequence is TGCGCCAGCAGCCAAGTTCCCAGTGGGGGCGAGACCCAGTACTTC.

This sequence joins TRBV28 and TRBJ2-3, with D possibly being TRBD1 (6 bases). The CDR3 has 19 amino acids. V was pared by 4 bases and J by 1 base, with 24 bases between. The germline gives CDR1 MDHEN, CDR2 SYDVKM. CDR3 DNA sequence: TGTGCCAGCAGTTCCCGAACAGGGACCGACGGAGCAGGCACAGATACGCAGTATTTT. Translating it yields CASSSRTGTDGAGTDTQYF.

This chain links TRBV18 with TRBJ1-1; 10 positions agree with TRBD1. This CDR3 comprises 18 residues. J lost 2 bases, V lost 3 bases, and 12 bases had no gene match. The germline CDR1 and CDR2 sequences are KGHSH and LQKENI. The CDR3 sequence: CASSPRDRGQHVNTEAFF. The CDR3 DNA reads TGTGCCAGCTCACCCCGGGACAGGGGACAGCATGTAAACACTGAAGCTTTCTTT.

The rearrangement links TRBV10-3 to TRBJ1-1, with a possible D match to TRBD1 (6 bases). The V gene lost 3 bases and the J gene lost 4 bases, with 12 bases spanning the gap. CDR1 and CDR2 from the germline V gene are ENHRY and SYGVKD. The CDR3 is 14 amino acids. This CDR3 is CAISDPGAVTEAFF. In DNA form, the CDR3 reads TGTGCCATCAGTGACCCAGGGGCCGTCACTGAAGCTTTCTTT.

This clone was seen only a few times. The chain combines TRBV2 with TRBJ2-7; a weak D match, TRBD2 (6 bases). CDR3 size: 14 residues. V was trimmed by 6 bases and J by 2 bases, leaving 14 bases between them. Germline V gene sequence: CDR1 SNHLY, CDR2 FYNNEI. CDR3 DNA: TGTGCCAGCAGCCTTCAGCTAGCGACCTACGAGCAGTACTTC. Its protein is CASSLQLATYEQYF.

The chain recombines TRBV7-2 with TRBJ2-7; TRBD2 aligns across 10 bases. The CDR3 is 15 residues long. Germline CDR1 SGHTA, CDR2 FQGNSA. With 4 bases clipped from V and 2 bases from J, the junction kept 5 bases outside the gene matches. The CDR3 region is CASSSSGGTPYEQYF. CDR3 nucleotide sequence: TGTGCCAGCAGCTCTAGCGGGGGAACGCCCTACGAGCAGTACTTC.

The chain has TRBV5-4 and TRBJ2-5; 11 bases fit TRBD2. This CDR3 contains 14 residues. Germline V CDR1 and CDR2: SGHNT, YYREEE (reference sequence). The J segment lost 4 bases and the V segment lost 4 bases, leaving 3 bases of the junction unmatched. CDR3 region: CASSPGLAGETQYF. In nucleotides, the CDR3 is TGTGCCAGCAGCCCCGGACTAGCGGGAGAGACCCAGTACTTC.

V is TRBV4-1 and J is TRBJ2-5; no definite D call. The J call may be in error: the DNA end matches TRBJ2-7 better. CDR3 length equals 15 residues. The germline V gene has CDR1 MGHRA and CDR2 YSYEKL. This CDR3 is CASSQGLGGSYEQYF. For the CDR3, the DNA is TGCGCCAGCAGCCAAGGGCTCGGCGGCTCCTACGAGCAGTACTTC.

The rearrangement joins TRBV11-2 to TRBJ2-7, with D perhaps TRBD1 (6 bases). The CDR3 contains 15 residues. V was clipped by 0 bases and J by 1 base, with 10 bases between them. Germline V gene data show CDR1 as SGHAT and CDR2 as FQNNGV. The CDR3 nucleotides are TGTGCCAGCAGCTTAGATTGGGGACAATCCTACGAGCAGTACTTC. Residues: CASSLDWGQSYEQYF.

The rearrangement links TRBV2 to TRBJ1-5; no firm D call. The CDR3 has 14 amino acids. Looked up from germline, CDR1 is SNHLY and CDR2 is FYNNEI. The V and J ends lost 8 bases and 1 base respectively, with 12 bases between them. CDR3 sequence (DNA): TGTGCCAGCTCGGAGGGTCCAAGCAATCAGCCCCAGCATTTT. Amino acids: CASSEGPSNQPQHF. Full variable domain (missing parts from reference TRBV2 and TRBJ1-5): EPEVTQTPSHQVTQMGQEVILRCVPISNHLYFYWYRQILGQKVEFLVSFYNNEISEKSEIFDDQFSVERPDGSNFTLKIRSTKLEDSAMYFCASSEGPSNQPQHFGDGTRLSIL.

This clone was counted only a few times. The rearrangement joins TRBV5-1 to TRBJ1-1, with no clear D. The ends were cut back, 4 bases at V and 1 base at J, with 11 bases in the middle. This CDR3 has 14 amino acids. Germline CDR1 and CDR2: SGHRS and YFSETQ. The CDR3 loop is CASSRTHTNTEAFF. The CDR3 nucleotides read TGCGCCAGCAGCAGAACACATACGAACACTGAAGCTTTCTTT.

This clone was detected a few times. This chain connects TRBV30 to TRBJ2-6; D possibly corresponds to TRBD2 (5 bases). CDR3 length: 14 residues. V lost 3 bases, J lost 1 base, and 7 bases lay in between. Germline CDR1 reads GTSNPN; CDR2 reads SVGIG (reference sequence). CDR3: CAWRDLSGANVLTF. DNA for the CDR3: TGTGCCTGGAGGGACTTGTCTGGGGCCAACGTCCTGACTTTC.

The V and J genes are TRBV13 and TRBJ2-7; tentative D call: TRBD1 (6 bases). CDR1 PRHDT and CDR2 FYEKMQ come from the germline V gene (reference sequence). The CDR3 totals 16 residues. V shed 4 bases and J shed 2 bases, with 18 bases lying between them. The CDR3 bases are TGTGCCAGCAGCTCCATGAACACAGGGTCGGCCTACGAGCAGTACTTC. This translates into CASSSMNTGSAYEQYF.

The chain combines TRBV13 with TRBJ2-3; 9 bases are shared with TRBD2. CDR1 is PRHDT, CDR2 FYEKMQ, per germline (reference sequence). This CDR3 contains 13 residues. V trimming: 8 bases; J trimming: 5 bases; junction bases outside the gene matches: 5. The CDR3 protein is CASRRGGQDTQYF. CDR3 coding DNA: TGTGCCAGCCGGCGGGGGGGGCAAGATACGCAGTATTTT.